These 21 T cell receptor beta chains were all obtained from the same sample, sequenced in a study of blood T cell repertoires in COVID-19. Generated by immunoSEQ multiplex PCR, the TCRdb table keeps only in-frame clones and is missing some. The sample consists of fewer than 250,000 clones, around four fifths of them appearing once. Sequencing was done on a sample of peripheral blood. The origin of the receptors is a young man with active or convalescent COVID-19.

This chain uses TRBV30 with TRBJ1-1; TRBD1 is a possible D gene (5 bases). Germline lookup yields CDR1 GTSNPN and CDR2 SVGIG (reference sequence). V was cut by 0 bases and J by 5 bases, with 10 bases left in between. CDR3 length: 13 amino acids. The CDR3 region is CAWSVGAETEAFF. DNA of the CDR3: TGTGCCTGGAGTGTAGGGGCCGAAACTGAAGCTTTCTTT.

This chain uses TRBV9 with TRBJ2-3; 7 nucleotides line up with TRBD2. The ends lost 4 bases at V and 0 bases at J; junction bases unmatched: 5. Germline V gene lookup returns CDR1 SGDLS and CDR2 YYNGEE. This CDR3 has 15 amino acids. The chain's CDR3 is CASSSRAGSTDTQYF. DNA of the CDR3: TGTGCCAGCAGCTCACGAGCGGGAAGCACAGATACGCAGTATTTT.

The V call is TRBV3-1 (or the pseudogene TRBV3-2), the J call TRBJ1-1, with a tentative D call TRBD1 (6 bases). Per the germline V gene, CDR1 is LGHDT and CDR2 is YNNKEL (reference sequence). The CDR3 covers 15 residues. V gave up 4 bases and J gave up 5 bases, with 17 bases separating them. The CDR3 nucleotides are TGTGCCAGCAGCCGTGAACTACAGGGTCGGACTGAAGCTTTCTTT. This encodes CASSRELQGRTEAFF.

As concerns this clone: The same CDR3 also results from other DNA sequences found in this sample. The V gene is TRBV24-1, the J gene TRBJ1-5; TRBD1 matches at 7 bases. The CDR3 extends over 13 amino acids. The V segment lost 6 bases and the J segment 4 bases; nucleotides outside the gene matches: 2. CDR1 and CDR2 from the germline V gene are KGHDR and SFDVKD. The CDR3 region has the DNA TGTGCCACCAGTAAACAGGGGAATCAGCCCCAGCATTTT. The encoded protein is CATSKQGNQPQHF.

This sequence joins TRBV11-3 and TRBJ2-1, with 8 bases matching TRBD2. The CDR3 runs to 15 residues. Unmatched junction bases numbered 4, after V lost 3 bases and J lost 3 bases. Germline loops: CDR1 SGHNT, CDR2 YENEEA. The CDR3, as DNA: TGTGCCAGCAGCTTGAGGAGCGGGGGCTACAATGAGCAGTTCTTC. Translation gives CASSLRSGGYNEQFF.

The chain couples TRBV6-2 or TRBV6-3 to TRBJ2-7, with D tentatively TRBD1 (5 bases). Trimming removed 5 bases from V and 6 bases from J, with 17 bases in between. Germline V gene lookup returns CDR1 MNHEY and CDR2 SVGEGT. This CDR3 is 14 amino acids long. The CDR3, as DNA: TGTGCCAGCAGTCCCCGACAGACCCTCAGCGAGCAGTACTTC. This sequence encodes CASSPRQTLSEQYF.

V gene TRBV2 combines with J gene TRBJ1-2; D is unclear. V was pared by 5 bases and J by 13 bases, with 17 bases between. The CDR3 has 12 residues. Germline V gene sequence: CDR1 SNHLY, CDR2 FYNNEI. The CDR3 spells CASSPDASGCTF. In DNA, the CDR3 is TGTGCCAGCAGTCCTGACGCGTCGGGATGCACCTTC. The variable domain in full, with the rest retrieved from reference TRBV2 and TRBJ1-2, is EPEVTQTPSHQVTQMGQEVILRCVPISNHLYFYWYRQILGQKVEFLVSFYNNEISEKSEIFDDQFSVERPDGSNFTLKIRSTKLEDSAMYFCASSPDASGCTFGSGTRLTVV.

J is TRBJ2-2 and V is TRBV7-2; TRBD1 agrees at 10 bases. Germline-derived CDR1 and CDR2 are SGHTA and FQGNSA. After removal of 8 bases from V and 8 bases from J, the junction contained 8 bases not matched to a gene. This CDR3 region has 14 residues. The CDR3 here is CASGRDRGSGELFF. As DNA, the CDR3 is TGTGCCAGCGGCCGGGACAGGGGCAGTGGGGAGCTGTTTTTT.

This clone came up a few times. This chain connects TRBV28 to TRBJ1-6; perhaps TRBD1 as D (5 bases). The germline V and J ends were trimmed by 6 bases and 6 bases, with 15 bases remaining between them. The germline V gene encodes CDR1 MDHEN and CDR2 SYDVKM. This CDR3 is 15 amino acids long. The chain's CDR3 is CASRGSRGSNSPLHF. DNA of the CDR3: TGTGCCAGCAGGGGGTCTAGGGGTAGTAATTCACCCCTCCACTTT. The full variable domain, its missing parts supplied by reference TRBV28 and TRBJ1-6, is DVKVTQSSRYLVKRTGEKVFLECVQDMDHENMFWYRQDPGLGLRLIYFSYDVKMKEKGDIPEGYSVSREKKERFSLILESASTNQTSMYLCASRGSRGSNSPLHFGNGTRLTVT.

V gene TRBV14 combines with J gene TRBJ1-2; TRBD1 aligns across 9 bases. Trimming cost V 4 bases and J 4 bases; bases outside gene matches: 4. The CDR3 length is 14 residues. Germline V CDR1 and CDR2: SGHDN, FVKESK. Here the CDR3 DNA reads TGTGCCAGCAGCCGGGACAGGGTGGGCTATGGCTACACCTTC. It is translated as CASSRDRVGYGYTF.

For the CDR3, the DNA is TGTGCCAGCAGTTCCCGGGACAGGGGGCGAGGCGAGCAGTACTTC. This translates into CASSSRDRGRGEQYF. This chain connects TRBV28 to TRBJ2-7, with 12 positions matching TRBD1. The CDR3 contains 15 residues. V shed 4 bases, J shed 6 bases, and the junction held 7 bases outside the gene matches. Germline V gene lookup returns CDR1 MDHEN and CDR2 SYDVKM.

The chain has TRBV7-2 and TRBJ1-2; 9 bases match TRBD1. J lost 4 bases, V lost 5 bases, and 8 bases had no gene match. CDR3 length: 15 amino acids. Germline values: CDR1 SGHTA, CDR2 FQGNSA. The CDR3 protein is CASSPRTGAGYGYTF. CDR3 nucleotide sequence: TGTGCCAGCAGCCCACGGACAGGGGCGGGCTATGGCTACACCTTC.

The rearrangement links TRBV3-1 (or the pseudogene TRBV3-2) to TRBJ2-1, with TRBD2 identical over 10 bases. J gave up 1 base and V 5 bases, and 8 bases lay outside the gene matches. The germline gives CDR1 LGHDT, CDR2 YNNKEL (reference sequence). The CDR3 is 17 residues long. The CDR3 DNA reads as TGTGCCAGCAGCTTCCGGACTAGCGGCATTTCCTACAATGAGCAGTTCTTC. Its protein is CASSFRTSGISYNEQFF.

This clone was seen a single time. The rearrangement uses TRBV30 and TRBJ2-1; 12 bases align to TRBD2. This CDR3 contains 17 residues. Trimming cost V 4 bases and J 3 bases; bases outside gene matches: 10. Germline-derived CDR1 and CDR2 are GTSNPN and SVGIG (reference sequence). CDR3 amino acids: CAWTPTRTSGIYNEQFF. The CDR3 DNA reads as TGTGCCTGGACCCCAACTCGGACTAGCGGGATCTACAATGAGCAGTTCTTC.

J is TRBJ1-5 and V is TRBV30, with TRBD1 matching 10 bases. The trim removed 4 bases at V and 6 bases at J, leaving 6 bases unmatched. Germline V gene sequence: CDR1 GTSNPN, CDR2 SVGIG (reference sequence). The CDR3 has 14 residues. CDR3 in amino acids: CAWTRDRGGQPQHF. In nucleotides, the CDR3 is TGTGCCTGGACCCGGGACAGGGGTGGTCAGCCCCAGCATTTT.

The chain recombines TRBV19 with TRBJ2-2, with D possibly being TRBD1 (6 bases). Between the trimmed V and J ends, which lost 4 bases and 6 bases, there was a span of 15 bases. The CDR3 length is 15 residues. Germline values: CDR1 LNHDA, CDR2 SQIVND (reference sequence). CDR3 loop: CASSKGDRWSGELFF. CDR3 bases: TGTGCCAGTAGTAAGGGGGACCGGTGGTCCGGGGAGCTGTTTTTT.

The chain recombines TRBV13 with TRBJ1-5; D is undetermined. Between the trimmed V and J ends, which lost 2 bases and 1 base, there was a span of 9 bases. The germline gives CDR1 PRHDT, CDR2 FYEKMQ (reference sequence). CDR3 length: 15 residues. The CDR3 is CASSLRGASNQPQHF. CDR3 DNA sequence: TGTGCCAGCAGCTTACGGGGAGCGAGCAATCAGCCCCAGCATTTT.

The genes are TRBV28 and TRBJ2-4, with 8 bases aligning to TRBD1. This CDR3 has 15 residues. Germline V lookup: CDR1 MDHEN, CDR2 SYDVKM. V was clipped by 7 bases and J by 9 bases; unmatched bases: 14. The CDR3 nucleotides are TGTGCCAGCACCGGACCCGGACAGGGAGGAGCCATTCAGTACTTC. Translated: CASTGPGQGGAIQYF.

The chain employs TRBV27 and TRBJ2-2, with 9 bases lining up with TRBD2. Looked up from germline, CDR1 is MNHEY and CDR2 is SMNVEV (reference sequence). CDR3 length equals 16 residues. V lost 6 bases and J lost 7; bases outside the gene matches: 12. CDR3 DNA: TGTGCCAGCAGCCAAGGCGCGGGAGGGCCGGTCGGGGAGCTGTTTTTT. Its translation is CASSQGAGGPVGELFF.

The CDR3 bases are TGTGCCAGCAGCCTGGATGGTTTGACGCGGCGAGAGACCCAGTACTTC. Its translation is CASSLDGLTRRETQYF. V gene TRBV5-4 combines with J gene TRBJ2-5; D not resolved. V gave up 4 bases and J gave up 4 bases, with 20 bases separating them. The CDR3 loop spans 16 amino acids. Germline loops: CDR1 SGHNT, CDR2 YYREEE (reference sequence). Drawing the rest from reference TRBV5-4 and TRBJ2-5, the complete variable domain is ETGVTQSPTHLIKTRGQQVTLRCSSQSGHNTVSWYQQALGQGPQFIFQYYREEENGRGNFPPRFSGLQFPNYSSELNVNALELDDSALYLCASSLDGLTRRETQYFGPGTRLLVL.

This chain's CDR3 is CASSYRGLAFYEQYF. CDR3 sequence (DNA): TGTGCCAGCAGTTACCGGGGACTAGCGTTCTACGAGCAGTACTTC. The chain uses TRBV6-2 or TRBV6-3 and TRBJ2-7; 10 bases map to TRBD2. Trimming at V came to 2 bases and at J to 3 bases, leaving 4 bases not matched to a gene. The CDR3 length is 15 residues. The germline gives CDR1 MNHEY, CDR2 SVGEGT.